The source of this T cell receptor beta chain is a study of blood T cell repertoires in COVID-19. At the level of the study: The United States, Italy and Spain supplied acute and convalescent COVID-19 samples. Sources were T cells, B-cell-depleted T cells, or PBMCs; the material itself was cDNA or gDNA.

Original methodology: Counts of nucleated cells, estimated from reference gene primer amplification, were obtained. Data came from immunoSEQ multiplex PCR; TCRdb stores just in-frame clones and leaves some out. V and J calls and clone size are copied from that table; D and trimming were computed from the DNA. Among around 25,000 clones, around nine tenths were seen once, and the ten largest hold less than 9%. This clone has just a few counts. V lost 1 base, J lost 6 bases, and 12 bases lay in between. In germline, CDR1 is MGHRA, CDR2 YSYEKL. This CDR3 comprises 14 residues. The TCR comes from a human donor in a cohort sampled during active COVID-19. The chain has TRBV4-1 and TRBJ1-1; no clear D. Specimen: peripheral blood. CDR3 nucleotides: TGCGCCAGCAGCCAAGTCCTCCACGGGGCTGAAGCTTTCTTT. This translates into CASSQVLHGAEAFF.